Presented here are 28 T cell receptor beta chains from one specimen sequenced in a study of Tregs in tolerant kidney transplant recipients. The repertoire was sequenced with immunoSEQ multiplex PCR; TCRdb's copy has only in-frame clones and lacks some. The table shows 95,000 or so clones, with under 95% occurring only once. Related graft donors supplied nonmyeloablative bone marrow transplants, and mixed chimerism was transient. The sample consisted of CD4+ T cells from blood (PBMCs), taken 12 months after the transplant. All receptors derive from a human patient who received a combined kidney and bone marrow transplant. The T cells may partly be graft donor cells.

This rearrangement joins TRBV4-2 to TRBJ2-7; TRBD2 aligns across 10 bases. The CDR3 sequence is 17 residues long. Looked up from germline, CDR1 is LGHNA and CDR2 is YNFKEQ. Trimming at V came to 0 bases and at J to 3 bases, leaving 8 bases not matched to a gene. CDR3 bases: TGTGCCAGCAGCCAAGATGCCGGACTAGCGGCCCTCTACGAGCAGTACTTC. This sequence encodes CASSQDAGLAALYEQYF.

The V and J genes are TRBV11-3 and TRBJ2-3; 11 nucleotides align to TRBD2. After removal of 5 bases from V and 2 bases from J, the junction contained 3 bases not matched to a gene. Germline V lookup: CDR1 SGHNT, CDR2 YENEEA. The CDR3 loop spans 15 amino acids. Here the CDR3 DNA reads TGTGCCAGCAGCCAGGGACTAGCGGACACAGATACGCAGTATTTT. Protein: CASSQGLADTDTQYF. Using reference TRBV11-3 and TRBJ2-3 for the parts outside the CDR3, the full variable domain is EAGVVQSPRYKIIEKKQPVAFWCNPISGHNTLYWYLQNLGQGPELLIRYENEEAVDDSQLPKDRFSAERLKGVDSTLKIQPAELGDSAVYLCASSQGLADTDTQYFGPGTRLTVL.

This rearrangement joins TRBV7-2 to TRBJ2-1, with 13 bases that match TRBD2. Trimming took 5 bases from V and 2 from J; bases not matched to a gene: 3. The germline CDR1 and CDR2 sequences are SGHTA and FQGNSA. CDR3 length equals 16 residues. The CDR3 loop reads CASSPGTSGTYNEQFF. For the CDR3, the DNA is TGTGCCAGCAGCCCGGGGACTAGCGGGACCTACAATGAGCAGTTCTTC. The full variable domain, in which reference TRBV7-2 and TRBJ2-1 provide the parts outside the CDR3, is GAGVSQSPSNKVTEKGKDVELRCDPISGHTALYWYRQSLGQGLEFLIYFQGNSAPDKSGLPSDRFSAERTGGSVSTLTIQRTQQEDSAVYLCASSPGTSGTYNEQFFGPGTRLTVL.

The CDR3 coding sequence is TGTGCCAGCAGCTTAGCGACTAGCGCCCACTACGAGCAGTACTTC. Amino acid sequence: CASSLATSAHYEQYF. This chain uses TRBV7-2 with TRBJ2-7, with TRBD2 matching over 8 bases. With V trimmed by 0 bases and J by 3 bases, 4 bases remained unmatched. Germline V lookup: CDR1 SGHTA, CDR2 FQGNSA. The CDR3 extends over 15 amino acids.

The chain has TRBV7-2 and TRBJ2-3, with TRBD1 matching 8 bases. Per germline, CDR1 SGHTA and CDR2 FQGNSA. Trimming cost V 5 bases and J 4 bases; bases outside gene matches: 5. The CDR3 has 14 residues. The CDR3 sequence: CASSADRESDTQYF. The CDR3 nucleotides read TGTGCCAGCAGCGCGGACAGGGAGTCAGATACGCAGTATTTT. Based on the CDR3 plus reference TRBV7-2 and TRBJ2-3, the full variable domain is GAGVSQSPSNKVTEKGKDVELRCDPISGHTALYWYRQSLGQGLEFLIYFQGNSAPDKSGLPSDRFSAERTGGSVSTLTIQRTQQEDSAVYLCASSADRESDTQYFGPGTRLTVL.

The CDR3 reads CASTHESSYNEQFF. For the CDR3, the DNA is TGTGCCAGCACCCATGAGAGCTCCTACAATGAGCAGTTCTTC. The chain is built from TRBV2 and TRBJ2-1; D remains unclear. Germline CDR1 SNHLY, CDR2 FYNNEI. CDR3 length: 14 amino acids. V lost 7 bases, J lost 0 bases, and 10 bases lay in between.

J is TRBJ2-5 and V is TRBV15; possible D gene TRBD1, 6 bases. The J call may be wrong; the DNA end is better matched by TRBJ2-7. The germline CDR1 and CDR2 sequences are LNHNV and YYDKDF (reference sequence). The CDR3 covers 16 residues. The CDR3 nucleotides read TGTGCCACCAGCAGTCCAGGGGATACGGGGACCTACGAGCAGTACTTC. Encoded protein: CATSSPGDTGTYEQYF.

V is TRBV6-4 and J is TRBJ2-7; D may be TRBD2 (5 bases). The germline V gene has CDR1 MRHNA and CDR2 SNTAGT. V shed 1 base and J shed 11 bases, with 21 bases lying between them. The CDR3 sequence is 15 residues long. CDR3 sequence reads: CASSDCWGVGLSKYF. The CDR3 region has the DNA TGTGCCAGCAGTGACTGTTGGGGAGTCGGCCTAAGCAAGTACTTC.

This chain uses TRBV2 with TRBJ2-7; unclear D gene. The germline V gene has CDR1 SNHLY and CDR2 FYNNEI. CDR3 length: 13 residues. Trimming took 4 bases from V and 2 from J, leaving 9 bases between them. The DNA for the CDR3 is TGTGCCAGCAGTGCTGAGAGCGCCTACGAGCAGTACTTC. It translates to CASSAESAYEQYF.

This sequence joins TRBV6-1 and TRBJ2-7, with 8 bases lining up with TRBD2. Germline trimming cut 4 bases from V and 3 bases from J; bases unmatched to any gene: 2. CDR3 length: 13 amino acids. CDR1 and CDR2 (germline): MNHNS, SASEGT. The CDR3 loop is CASSAGTSYEQYF. CDR3 nucleotide sequence: TGTGCCAGCAGTGCAGGGACTAGCTACGAGCAGTACTTC.

This clone has just one count. This rearrangement joins TRBV7-9 to TRBJ2-5, with TRBD2 as a possible D gene (6 bases). The CDR3 has 12 residues. Germline lookup yields CDR1 SEHNR and CDR2 FQNEAQ (reference sequence). The V end was cut by 5 bases, the J end by 7 bases, with 11 bases between. Written as DNA, the CDR3 is TGTGCCAGCAGCCCCCCCGGGAGGACCCAGTACTTC. Protein: CASSPPGRTQYF.

This chain connects TRBV11-2 to TRBJ2-3; D call uncertain. Deletions cut 6 bases from V and 0 bases from J, with 10 bases between. In germline, CDR1 is SGHAT, CDR2 FQNNGV. The CDR3 covers 14 residues. CDR3 residues: CASSLIPSTDTQYF. CDR3 DNA: TGTGCCAGCAGTTTAATTCCGAGCACAGATACGCAGTATTTT.

The V and J genes are TRBV4-1 and TRBJ1-4, with TRBD1 matching 10 bases. Per the germline V gene, CDR1 is MGHRA and CDR2 is YSYEKL. Trimming at V came to 2 bases and at J to 8 bases, leaving 5 bases not matched to a gene. The CDR3 consists of 15 residues. The CDR3: CASSQTGTGVEKLFF. The CDR3 DNA reads as TGCGCCAGCAGCCAAACCGGGACAGGGGTCGAAAAACTGTTTTTT.

This clone was recorded a few times. The rearrangement joins TRBV5-1 to TRBJ1-3; 8 bases fit TRBD1. The CDR3 extends over 15 amino acids. Germline V gene lookup returns CDR1 SGHRS and CDR2 YFSETQ. With 0 bases clipped from V and 3 bases from J, the junction kept 2 bases outside the gene matches. The CDR3 DNA reads TGCGCCAGCAGCTTGGTGACAGGGGATGGAAACACCATATATTTT. Its translation is CASSLVTGDGNTIYF.

This chain uses TRBV7-2 with TRBJ2-1, with 9 bases matching TRBD2. The CDR3 extends over 16 amino acids. V was clipped by 5 bases and J by 5 bases; unmatched bases: 10. The germline V gene encodes CDR1 SGHTA and CDR2 FQGNSA. The chain's CDR3 is CASSTPREGANNEQFF. The CDR3 region has the DNA TGTGCCAGCAGCACTCCGCGGGAGGGCGCAAACAATGAGCAGTTCTTC.

This chain joins TRBV9 and TRBJ2-2; 7 positions match TRBD1. This CDR3 spans 16 amino acids. The germline gives CDR1 SGDLS, CDR2 YYNGEE. V lost 4 bases, J lost 0 bases, and 6 bases stayed unmatched. The CDR3 bases are TGTGCCAGCAGCTTCTACAGGGGCGCGAACACCGGGGAGCTGTTTTTT. This encodes CASSFYRGANTGELFF.

V is TRBV7-9 and J is TRBJ1-2; 7 bases line up with TRBD1. Germline trimming cut 2 bases from V and 0 bases from J; bases unmatched to any gene: 12. The CDR3 has 18 residues. Germline-derived CDR1 and CDR2 are SEHNR and FQNEAQ (reference sequence). CDR3 amino acids: CASSLRARDSKSNYGYTF. The CDR3, as DNA: TGTGCCAGCAGCTTAAGGGCCCGGGACAGCAAATCTAACTATGGCTACACCTTC.

The genes are TRBV5-5 and TRBJ2-5; D is unclear. The V end was cut by 6 bases, the J end by 2 bases, with 5 bases between. The germline gives CDR1 SGHKS, CDR2 YYEKEE (reference sequence). This CDR3 is 11 amino acids long. CDR3 amino acids: CASTIQETQYF. DNA of the CDR3: TGTGCCAGCACCATTCAAGAGACCCAGTACTTC. The variable domain in full, with the rest retrieved from reference TRBV5-5 and TRBJ2-5, is DAGVTQSPTHLIKTRGQQVTLRCSPISGHKSVSWYQQVLGQGPQFIFQYYEKEERGRGNFPDRFSARQFPNYSSELNVNALLLGDSALYLCASTIQETQYFGPGTRLLVL.

The chain combines TRBV4-3 with TRBJ2-3; D gene ambiguous. Trimming cost V 0 bases and J 4 bases, with 5 bases left between them. Germline V gene lookup returns CDR1 LGHNA and CDR2 YSLEER. There are 13 residues in the CDR3. The CDR3 loop is CASSQDSADTQYF. The DNA of the CDR3 is TGCGCCAGCAGCCAAGATAGTGCAGATACGCAGTATTTT.

The chain couples TRBV19 to TRBJ1-4, with D possibly being TRBD1 (6 bases). CDR3 size: 17 residues. V lost 3 bases and J lost 4, with 18 bases in between. Germline lookup yields CDR1 LNHDA and CDR2 SQIVND (reference sequence). CDR3 bases: TGTGCCAGTAGTATGGATTCCATCGGACAGCGTAATGAAAAACTGTTTTTT. Residues: CASSMDSIGQRNEKLFF.

The chain employs TRBV28 and TRBJ2-4; TRBD2 agrees at 12 bases. The CDR3 spans 17 residues. Germline assignment: CDR1 MDHEN and CDR2 SYDVKM. Trimming at V came to 5 bases and at J to 1 base, leaving 6 bases not matched to a gene. CDR3 bases: TGTGCCAGCAGTCTATCAACTAGCGGGGGGGCCAAAAACATTCAGTACTTC. Translated: CASSLSTSGGAKNIQYF.

This chain links TRBV27 with TRBJ1-2, with a weak D call TRBD1 (6 bases). CDR1 and CDR2 from the germline V gene are MNHEY and SMNVEV (reference sequence). Trimming cost V 5 bases and J 3 bases, with 19 bases left between them. CDR3 length: 16 residues. CDR3 sequence reads: CASSPTSPGTHYGYTF. The CDR3 nucleotides are TGTGCCAGCAGTCCAACTTCCCCCGGGACACACTATGGCTACACCTTC.

The CDR3 protein is CSVPPGQGEHEQYF. The CDR3 DNA follows: TGCAGCGTCCCCCCGGGACAGGGGGAGCACGAGCAGTACTTC. This chain connects TRBV29-1 to TRBJ2-7, with TRBD1 matching 11 bases. Trimming at V came to 6 bases and at J to 5 bases, leaving 9 bases not matched to a gene. The CDR3 is made up of 14 amino acids. The germline V gene has CDR1 SQVTM and CDR2 ANQGSEA.

The chain recombines TRBV14 with TRBJ2-4; perhaps TRBD1 as D (5 bases). This CDR3 has 13 amino acids. Germline V lookup: CDR1 SGHDN, CDR2 FVKESK. V was pared by 1 base and J by 6 bases, with 7 bases between. This CDR3 reads CASSQGQGNIQYF. The CDR3 coding sequence is TGTGCCAGCAGCCAAGGGCAGGGAAACATTCAGTACTTC.

The V call is TRBV25-1, the J call TRBJ1-2; no firm D call. V was pared by 4 bases and J by 6 bases, with 15 bases between. CDR3 length: 14 residues. Per the germline V gene, CDR1 is MGHDK and CDR2 is SYGVNS. The CDR3 bases are TGTGCCAGCAGTGCGACGAGGGCTTCGGATGGCTACACCTTC. This translates into CASSATRASDGYTF.

This rearrangement joins TRBV5-5 to TRBJ2-7; 8 bases are a match to TRBD1. The length of the CDR3 is 15 residues. The trim removed 0 bases at V and 7 bases at J, leaving 9 bases unmatched. Germline V lookup: CDR1 SGHKS, CDR2 YYEKEE (reference sequence). The CDR3 nucleotides are TGTGCCAGCAGCTTGGAGGCAGGGGGCTGGGGTGAGCAGTACTTC. Translating it yields CASSLEAGGWGEQYF.

The chain recombines TRBV11-3 with TRBJ1-2; 8 nucleotides agree with TRBD1. Looked up from germline, CDR1 is SGHNT and CDR2 is YENEEA. CDR3 size: 14 residues. J lost 6 bases, V lost 5 bases, and 8 bases had no gene match. The CDR3: CASSTRRQGHGYTF. CDR3 DNA sequence: TGTGCCAGCAGCACTCGGCGACAGGGGCATGGCTACACCTTC.

The chain joins TRBV5-1 to TRBJ2-1; 9 positions agree with TRBD1. The trim removed 4 bases at V and 9 bases at J, leaving 14 bases unmatched. This CDR3 region has 16 residues. Germline CDR1 and CDR2: SGHRS and YFSETQ. DNA for the CDR3: TGCGCCAGCAGCGCACAAGCCGGACAGGGGAGGTCTGAGCAGTTCTTC. Residues: CASSAQAGQGRSEQFF. Complete variable domain (other parts from reference TRBV5-1 and TRBJ2-1): KAGVTQTPRYLIKTRGQQVTLSCSPISGHRSVSWYQQTPGQGLQFLFEYFSETQRNKGNFPGRFSGRQFSNSRSEMNVSTLELGDSALYLCASSAQAGQGRSEQFFGPGTRLTVL.